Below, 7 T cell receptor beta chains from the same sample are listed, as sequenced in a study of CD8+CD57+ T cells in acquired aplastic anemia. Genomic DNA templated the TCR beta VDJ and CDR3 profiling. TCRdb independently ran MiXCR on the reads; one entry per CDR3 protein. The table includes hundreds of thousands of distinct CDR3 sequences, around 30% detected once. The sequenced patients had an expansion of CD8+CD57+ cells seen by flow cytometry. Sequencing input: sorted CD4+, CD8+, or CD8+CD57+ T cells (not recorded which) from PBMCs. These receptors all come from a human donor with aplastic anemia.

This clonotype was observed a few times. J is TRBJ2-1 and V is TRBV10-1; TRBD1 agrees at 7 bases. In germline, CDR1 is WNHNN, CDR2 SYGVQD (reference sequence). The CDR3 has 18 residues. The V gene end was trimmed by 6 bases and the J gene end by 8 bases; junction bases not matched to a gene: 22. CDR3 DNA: TGCGCCAGCAGAACCGGGACAGCACTTCTTTGGCATCTCCATGAGCAGTTCTTC. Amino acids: CASRTGTALLWHLHEQFF.

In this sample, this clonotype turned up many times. CDR3 bases: TGTGCCACCAGGGACAGGGATGACAATGAGCAGTTCTTC. Amino acids: CATRDRDDNEQFF. The chain carries TRBV10-3 and TRBJ2-1; 9 nucleotides agree with TRBD1. The length of the CDR3 is 13 residues. With V trimmed by 10 bases and J by 5 bases, 6 bases remained unmatched. Looked up from germline, CDR1 is ENHRY and CDR2 is SYGVKD.

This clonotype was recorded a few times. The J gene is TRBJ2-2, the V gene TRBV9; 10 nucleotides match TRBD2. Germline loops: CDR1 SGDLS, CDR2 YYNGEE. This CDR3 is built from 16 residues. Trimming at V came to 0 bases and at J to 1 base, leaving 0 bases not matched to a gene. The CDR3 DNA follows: TGTGCCAGCAGCGTAGCTAGCGGGAGGAACACCGGGGAGCTGTTTTTT. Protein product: CASSVASGRNTGELFF.

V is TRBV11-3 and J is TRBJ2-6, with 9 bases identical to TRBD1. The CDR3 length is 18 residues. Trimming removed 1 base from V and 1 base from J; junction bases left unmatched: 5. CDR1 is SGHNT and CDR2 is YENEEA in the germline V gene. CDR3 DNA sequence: TGTGCCAGCAGCTTAGGGGGGACAGGGTATTCTGGGGCCAACGTCCTGACTTTC. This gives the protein CASSLGGTGYSGANVLTF.

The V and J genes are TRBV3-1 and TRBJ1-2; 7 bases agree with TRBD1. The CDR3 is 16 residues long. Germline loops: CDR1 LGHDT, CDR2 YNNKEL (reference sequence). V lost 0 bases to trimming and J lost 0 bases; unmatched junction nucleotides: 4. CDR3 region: CASSQDDRVSNYGYTF. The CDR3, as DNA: TGTGCCAGCAGCCAAGATGACAGGGTCTCTAACTATGGCTACACCTTC.

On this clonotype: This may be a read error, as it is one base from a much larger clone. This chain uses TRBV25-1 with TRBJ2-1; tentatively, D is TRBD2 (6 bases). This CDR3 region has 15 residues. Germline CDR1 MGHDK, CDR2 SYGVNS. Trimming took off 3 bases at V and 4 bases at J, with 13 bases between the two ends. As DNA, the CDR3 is TGTGCCAGCAGTGAGCGGGATCTGATGTACAATGAGCAGTTCTTC. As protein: CASSERDLMYNEQFF.

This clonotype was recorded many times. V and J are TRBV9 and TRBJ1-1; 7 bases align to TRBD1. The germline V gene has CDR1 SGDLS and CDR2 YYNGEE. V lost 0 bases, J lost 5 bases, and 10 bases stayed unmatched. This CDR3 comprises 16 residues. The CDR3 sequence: CASSVGGGGAGTEAFF. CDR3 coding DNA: TGTGCCAGCAGCGTAGGTGGAGGGGGCGCCGGGACTGAAGCTTTCTTT. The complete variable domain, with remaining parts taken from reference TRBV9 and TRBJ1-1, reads DSGVTQTPKHLITATGQRVTLRCSPRSGDLSVYWYQQSLDQGLQFLIQYYNGEERAKGNILERFSAQQFPDLHSELNLSSLELGDSALYFCASSVGGGGAGTEAFFGQGTRLTVV.